This T cell receptor (beta chain) was recovered during a study of OX40 agonist ivuxolimab in advanced cancers. Study-level results: Both CD4+ and CD8+ T cell populations in blood had undergone clonal expansion by week 6 at 0.1 to 3.0 mg/kg. Normalized T-cell clonal expansion was also low in some nonresponders.

Points on this clone: Its antigen is not known.

Only in-frame clones appear in the TCRdb table, and some are missing; sequencing was by immunoSEQ multiplex PCR. The sample lists around 80,000 clones, around 87% occurring once. CDR1 is SGHRS, CDR2 YFSETQ, per germline. CDR3 length: 14 residues. V trimming: 4 bases; J trimming: 8 bases; junction bases outside the gene matches: 7. Autoimmune disease history or systemic immunosuppression was exclusionary. The gene calls are TRBV5-1 and TRBJ1-4, with 8 bases fitting TRBD1. The sample was CD4+ or CD8+ T cells sorted from blood, taken in a trial of the OX40 agonist ivuxolimab. The source is an adult with an advanced solid tumor such as melanoma, head and neck, liver or kidney cancer. CDR3 amino acids: CASSPGGWGEKLFF. The CDR3 DNA reads as TGCGCCAGCAGCCCAGGGGGCTGGGGGGAAAAACTGTTTTTT.